This TCR beta chain was profiled in a study of cytomegalovirus exposure and HLA in healthy donors. Overall study findings and caveats: With DRB1 most and HLA-C fewest, TCR association rates differed between HLA loci in a later analysis.

60 Vbeta and 13 Jbeta primers were used in PCR. Libraries were prepared by immunoSEQ multiplex PCR; TCRdb keeps only in-frame clonotypes and omits some of them. The table includes approximately 72,000 clones, around 76% detected once. CDR3 length equals 13 residues. J lost 7 bases, V lost 8 bases, and 11 bases had no gene match. Germline values: CDR1 WSHSY, CDR2 SAAADI. Points on this clone: The antigen remains undetermined.

The specimen was PBMCs. The TCR originated in a male donor in good health and CMV-seropositive. The chain joins TRBV10-2 to TRBJ2-7; 7 nucleotides line up with TRBD1. CDR3 DNA: TGCGCCAGCGGAAGACAGGGCCTGAGGGAGCAGTACTTC. It is translated as CASGRQGLREQYF.